Below, 17 T cell receptor beta chains from the same sample are listed, as sequenced in a study of blood T cell repertoires in COVID-19 (dated by TCRdb to about 2020). Library generation was performed with the immunoSEQ multiplex PCR assay. TCRdb provides this immuneACCESS table in a form limited to in-frame rearrangements. Some clones are lacking; in checked studies, under half of them reflect an unresolved V gene, and why the rest are absent is not known. The sample profile shows 200,000 to 300,000 clones; 75% to 90% of them were found once. Jointly, the top ten make up 3% of the sample. The sequenced sample consisted of peripheral blood. These receptors were collected from a woman in her thirties who had recovered from COVID-19.

The gene calls are TRBV4-3 and TRBJ1-1; possibly TRBD1 for D (6 bases). Germline V gene sequence: CDR1 LGHNA, CDR2 YSLEER. Trimming pared 0 bases from V and 5 bases from J, leaving 13 bases between. The length of the CDR3 is 15 residues. CDR3 DNA: TGCGCCAGCAGCCAAGATATGGGCGGACAGACTGAAGCTTTCTTT. Translating gives CASSQDMGGQTEAFF.

The chain carries TRBV7-9 and TRBJ2-3; tentative D call: TRBD1 (6 bases). Germline assignment: CDR1 SEHNR and CDR2 FQNEAQ (reference sequence). V gave up 6 bases and J gave up 5 bases, with 24 bases separating them. The CDR3 has 17 residues. CDR3 region: CASSSQTLGAALDTQYF. The CDR3 nucleotides read TGTGCCAGCAGTTCTCAAACCCTGGGGGCGGCTCTAGATACGCAGTATTTT.

The chain carries TRBV3-1 (or the pseudogene TRBV3-2) and TRBJ2-7, with TRBD1 matching 9 bases. Germline CDR1 is LGHDT and CDR2 is YNNKEL (reference sequence). After removal of 4 bases from V and 0 bases from J, the junction contained 1 base not matched to a gene. The CDR3 totals 14 residues. CDR3 amino acids: CASSPGQGSYEQYF. As DNA, the CDR3 is TGTGCCAGCAGCCCGGGACAGGGCTCCTACGAGCAGTACTTC.

This clone was observed a single time. J is TRBJ2-3 and V is TRBV27, with no clear D. Germline assignment: CDR1 MNHEY and CDR2 SMNVEV (reference sequence). V lost 4 bases and J lost 2, with 13 bases in between. This CDR3 is 15 amino acids long. The CDR3 protein is CASSYLATSTDTQYF. CDR3 nucleotides: TGTGCCAGCAGTTACTTAGCCACCTCCACAGATACGCAGTATTTT.

The chain combines TRBV6-6 with TRBJ2-3, with TRBD1 matching over 8 bases. Germline assignment: CDR1 MNHNY and CDR2 SVGAGI (reference sequence). The CDR3 loop spans 14 amino acids. Germline trimming cut 5 bases from V and 5 bases from J; bases unmatched to any gene: 6. In nucleotides, the CDR3 is TGTGCCAGCAGTAACACAGGGGGTATAGATACGCAGTATTTT. Translating gives CASSNTGGIDTQYF.

The chain recombines TRBV28 with TRBJ1-2; D possibly corresponds to TRBD1 (5 bases). This CDR3 comprises 13 residues. V lost 10 bases, J lost 4 bases, and 16 bases lay in between. The germline CDR1 and CDR2 sequences are MDHEN and SYDVKM. Here the CDR3 reads CATGRGPPYGYTF. The CDR3, as DNA: TGTGCCACCGGGCGGGGACCCCCCTATGGCTACACCTTC.

The V and J genes are TRBV3-1 (or the pseudogene TRBV3-2) and TRBJ2-7; possible D gene TRBD2, 7 bases. The CDR3 runs to 14 residues. Germline CDR1 is LGHDT and CDR2 is YNNKEL (reference sequence). The ends were cut back, 4 bases at V and 4 bases at J, with 14 bases in the middle. CDR3 coding DNA: TGTGCCAGCAGCCTCCGGGGAGGGGGGTACGAGCAGTACTTC. The encoded protein is CASSLRGGGYEQYF.

This clone was observed at least ten times. V and J are TRBV15 and TRBJ2-6; D remains unclear. In germline, CDR1 is LNHNV, CDR2 YYDKDF (reference sequence). Trimming shortened V by 0 bases and J by 0 bases, and 3 bases separated the two germline ends. The length of the CDR3 is 15 residues. The CDR3 sequence is CATSRDHSGANVLTF. CDR3 DNA sequence: TGTGCCACCAGCAGAGATCACTCTGGGGCCAACGTCCTGACTTTC.

The chain employs TRBV14 and TRBJ1-2; D may be TRBD1 (5 bases). Germline V lookup: CDR1 SGHDN, CDR2 FVKESK. The CDR3 sequence is 14 residues long. The germline V and J ends were trimmed by 5 bases and 8 bases, with 18 bases remaining between them. CDR3 amino acids: CASSNTGQGSGYTF. CDR3 coding DNA: TGTGCCAGCAGCAATACCGGACAAGGGTCGGGCTACACCTTC.

This clone has more than one count but fewer than ten. The rearrangement uses TRBV6-4 and TRBJ2-1, with 7 bases lining up with TRBD1. V shed 4 bases and J 7 bases; nucleotides not matched to a gene: 13. This CDR3 region has 16 residues. Germline loops: CDR1 MRHNA, CDR2 SNTAGT. The CDR3 DNA follows: TGTGCCAGCAGTGCAGACACCGACAGGGTAGGGAATGAGCAGTTCTTC. This translates into CASSADTDRVGNEQFF.

The V and J genes are TRBV2 and TRBJ2-3; 8 nucleotides agree with TRBD1. The CDR3 sequence is 15 residues long. V lost 4 bases, J lost 4 bases, and 7 bases stayed unmatched. In germline, CDR1 is SNHLY, CDR2 FYNNEI. The CDR3: CASSVDRVGPDTQYF. DNA for the CDR3: TGTGCCAGCAGTGTGGACAGGGTGGGCCCAGATACGCAGTATTTT.

This clone was detected a few times. This sample includes further DNA sequences coding for the same CDR3. This sequence joins TRBV27 and TRBJ2-7; TRBD1 aligns across 7 bases. Losses at the gene ends were 3 bases for V and 4 bases for J; bases not matched to a gene: 0. CDR1 is MNHEY, CDR2 SMNVEV, per germline (reference sequence). There are 12 residues in the CDR3. The CDR3 DNA sequence: TGTGCCAGCAGTTTCAGGGGGTACGAGCAGTACTTC. Its protein product is CASSFRGYEQYF.

The chain has TRBV15 and TRBJ1-6; D gene unclear. The V gene's germline CDR1 is LNHNV and CDR2 YYDKDF (reference sequence). The V gene lost 0 bases and the J gene lost 6 bases, with 9 bases spanning the gap. The CDR3 spans 15 residues. Here the CDR3 DNA reads TGTGCCACCAGCAGAGAGCAGGTTTCTAATTCACCCCTCCACTTT. As protein: CATSREQVSNSPLHF.

The chain recombines TRBV6-5 with TRBJ1-2; 9 bases map to TRBD1. Looked up from germline, CDR1 is MNHEY and CDR2 is SVGAGI. The CDR3 has 13 residues. Losses at the gene ends were 10 bases for V and 4 bases for J; bases not matched to a gene: 7. In nucleotides, the CDR3 is TGTGCCACCTACAGGGGGCACGGCTATGGCTACACCTTC. Translated: CATYRGHGYGYTF.

The chain is built from TRBV18 and TRBJ2-5; maybe TRBD2 (7 bases). Deletions cut 1 base from V and 1 base from J, with 13 bases between. This CDR3 region has 16 residues. From germline, CDR1 is KGHSH and CDR2 LQKENI. CDR3 nucleotide sequence: TGTGCCAGCTCACCACAGAGGGGGGGGTTCCAAGAGACCCAGTACTTC. Translation gives CASSPQRGGFQETQYF.

The chain is built from TRBV9 and TRBJ2-7; 8 nucleotides match TRBD1. This CDR3 is built from 15 residues. Germline assignment: CDR1 SGDLS and CDR2 YYNGEE. Unmatched junction bases numbered 8, after V lost 1 base and J lost 5 bases. The CDR3 nucleotides are TGTGCCAGCAGCGTAACTGGACAGGGAACCGACGAGCAGTACTTC. Encoded protein: CASSVTGQGTDEQYF.

The J gene is TRBJ1-1, the V gene TRBV2, with D possibly TRBD1 on 5 matching bases. The V and J ends lost 4 bases and 3 bases respectively, with 9 bases between them. The length of the CDR3 is 13 residues. Germline V gene lookup returns CDR1 SNHLY and CDR2 FYNNEI. CDR3 amino acids: CASSGMGHTEAFF. The CDR3 DNA follows: TGTGCCAGCAGTGGTATGGGGCACACTGAAGCTTTCTTT.